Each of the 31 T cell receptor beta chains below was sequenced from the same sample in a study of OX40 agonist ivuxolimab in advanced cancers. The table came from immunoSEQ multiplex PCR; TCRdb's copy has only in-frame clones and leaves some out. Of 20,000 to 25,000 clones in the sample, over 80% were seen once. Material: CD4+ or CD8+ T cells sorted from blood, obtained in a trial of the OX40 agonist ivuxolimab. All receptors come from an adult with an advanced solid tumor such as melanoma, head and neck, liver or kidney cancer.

The CDR3 coding sequence is TGTGCCAGCAGCTTAGCTTCTTGGGAATCACCCCTCCACTTT. Translation: CASSLASWESPLHF. This sequence joins TRBV11-2 and TRBJ1-6; no firm D call. Germline CDR1 reads SGHAT; CDR2 reads FQNNGV. The CDR3 has 14 amino acids. The V end was cut by 1 base, the J end by 10 bases, with 11 bases between.

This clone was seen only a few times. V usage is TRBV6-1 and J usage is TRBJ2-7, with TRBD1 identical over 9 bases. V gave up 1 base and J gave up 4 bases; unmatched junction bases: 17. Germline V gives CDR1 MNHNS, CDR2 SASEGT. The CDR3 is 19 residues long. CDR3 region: CASSEETLSLTGGQYEQYF. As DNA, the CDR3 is TGTGCCAGCAGTGAAGAAACCTTAAGCTTGACAGGGGGGCAATACGAGCAGTACTTC.

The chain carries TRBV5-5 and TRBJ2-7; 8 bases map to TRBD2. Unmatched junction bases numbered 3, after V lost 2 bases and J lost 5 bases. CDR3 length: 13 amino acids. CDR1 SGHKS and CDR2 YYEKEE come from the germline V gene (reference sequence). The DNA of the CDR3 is TGTGCCAGCAGCTTACGGGAGGGGCACGAGCAGTACTTC. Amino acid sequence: CASSLREGHEQYF.

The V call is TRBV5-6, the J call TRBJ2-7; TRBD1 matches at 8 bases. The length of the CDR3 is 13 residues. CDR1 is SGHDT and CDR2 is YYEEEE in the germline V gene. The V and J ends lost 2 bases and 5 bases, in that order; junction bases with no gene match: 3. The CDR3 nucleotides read TGTGCCAGCAGCTTCCCAGGGGGCGACGAGCAGTACTTC. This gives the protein CASSFPGGDEQYF.

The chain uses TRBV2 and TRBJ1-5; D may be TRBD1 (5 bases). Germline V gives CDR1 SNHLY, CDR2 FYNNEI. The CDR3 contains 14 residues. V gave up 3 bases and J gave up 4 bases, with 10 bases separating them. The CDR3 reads CASSDGQGNQPQHF. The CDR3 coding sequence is TGTGCCAGCAGTGACGGGCAGGGTAATCAGCCCCAGCATTTT.

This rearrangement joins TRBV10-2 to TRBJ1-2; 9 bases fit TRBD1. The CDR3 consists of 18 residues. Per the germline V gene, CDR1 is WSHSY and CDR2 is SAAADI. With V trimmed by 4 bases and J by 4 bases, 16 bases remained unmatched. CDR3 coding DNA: TGCGCCAGCAGTGGGACGCGGGACAGGGCCGTCACCCCCTATGGCTACACCTTC. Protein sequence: CASSGTRDRAVTPYGYTF.

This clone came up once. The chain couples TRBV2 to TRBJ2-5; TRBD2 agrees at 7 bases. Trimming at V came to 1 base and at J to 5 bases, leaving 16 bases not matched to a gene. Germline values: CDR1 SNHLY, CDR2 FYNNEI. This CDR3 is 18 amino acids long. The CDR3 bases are TGTGCCAGCAGTGAAGGGGTTTGGGGCGGGGGAGAGTTGGAGACCCAGTACTTC. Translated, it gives CASSEGVWGGGELETQYF.

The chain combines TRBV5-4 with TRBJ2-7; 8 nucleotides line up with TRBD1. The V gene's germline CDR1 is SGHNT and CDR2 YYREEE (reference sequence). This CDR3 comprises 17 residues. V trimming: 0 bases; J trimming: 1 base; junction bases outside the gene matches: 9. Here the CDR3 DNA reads TGTGCCAGCAGCTTGGGGGGTGGCCAGGGGGCGTCCTACGAGCAGTACTTC. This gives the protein CASSLGGGQGASYEQYF.

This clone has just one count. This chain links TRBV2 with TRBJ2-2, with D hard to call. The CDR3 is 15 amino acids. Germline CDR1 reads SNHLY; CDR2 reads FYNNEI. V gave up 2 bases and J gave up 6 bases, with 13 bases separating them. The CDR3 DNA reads TGTGCCAGCAGTGAAACAACCGAATGGCCCGGGGAGCTGTTTTTT. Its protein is CASSETTEWPGELFF.

CDR3 bases: TGCGCCAGCAGCTTGGCCCGGGGAGGGGACACTGAAGCTTTCTTT. Translation gives CASSLARGGDTEAFF. The J gene is TRBJ1-1, the V gene TRBV5-1; perhaps TRBD1 as D (5 bases). This CDR3 has 15 amino acids. Germline assignment: CDR1 SGHRS and CDR2 YFSETQ. V dropped 0 bases and J dropped 3 bases, with 12 bases sitting between them.

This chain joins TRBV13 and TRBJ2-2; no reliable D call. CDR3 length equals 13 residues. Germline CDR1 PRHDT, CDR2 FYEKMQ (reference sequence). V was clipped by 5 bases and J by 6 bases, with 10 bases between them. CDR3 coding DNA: TGTGCCAGCAGCGCCAGTAATTCCGGGGAGCTGTTTTTT. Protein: CASSASNSGELFF.

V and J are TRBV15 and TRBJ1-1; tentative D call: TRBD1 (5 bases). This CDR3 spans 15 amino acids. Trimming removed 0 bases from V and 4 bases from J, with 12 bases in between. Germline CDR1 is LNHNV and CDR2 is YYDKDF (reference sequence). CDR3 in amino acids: CATSRDGLQGTEAFF. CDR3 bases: TGTGCCACCAGCAGAGACGGGCTCCAGGGCACTGAAGCTTTCTTT.

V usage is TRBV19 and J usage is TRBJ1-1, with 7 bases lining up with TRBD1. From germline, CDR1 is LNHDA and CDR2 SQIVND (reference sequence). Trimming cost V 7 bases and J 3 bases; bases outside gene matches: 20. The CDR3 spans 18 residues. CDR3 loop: CASNQPHLRRGADTEAFF. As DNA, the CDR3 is TGTGCCAGTAACCAACCCCACCTCCGCAGGGGGGCGGACACTGAAGCTTTCTTT. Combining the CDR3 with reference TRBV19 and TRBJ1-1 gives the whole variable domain DGGITQSPKYLFRKEGQNVTLSCEQNLNHDAMYWYRQDPGQGLRLIYYSQIVNDFQKGDIAEGYSVSREKKESFPLTVTSAQKNPTAFYLCASNQPHLRRGADTEAFFGQGTRLTVV.

In nucleotides, the CDR3 is TGTGCCAGCAGCGTCGGGCAGGGTGGTTCACCCCTCCACTTT. Its translation is CASSVGQGGSPLHF. V is TRBV9 and J is TRBJ1-6; D might be TRBD1 (5 bases). The germline V and J ends were trimmed by 2 bases and 9 bases, with 12 bases remaining between them. The germline CDR1 and CDR2 sequences are SGDLS and YYNGEE. This CDR3 has 14 amino acids.

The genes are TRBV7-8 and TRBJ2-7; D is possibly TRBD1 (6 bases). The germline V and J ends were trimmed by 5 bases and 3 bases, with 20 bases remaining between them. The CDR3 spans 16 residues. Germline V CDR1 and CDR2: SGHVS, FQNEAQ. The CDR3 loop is CASSTRDTGFFYEQYF. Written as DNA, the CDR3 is TGTGCCAGCAGCACCCGGGACACGGGGTTTTTCTACGAGCAGTACTTC.

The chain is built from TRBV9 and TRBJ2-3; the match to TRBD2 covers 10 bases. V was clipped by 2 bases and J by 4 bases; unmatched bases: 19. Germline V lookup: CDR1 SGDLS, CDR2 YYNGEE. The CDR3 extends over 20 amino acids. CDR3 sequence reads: CASSVTDRISGGPGADTQYF. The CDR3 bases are TGTGCCAGCAGCGTCACGGACAGAATTAGCGGGGGGCCGGGGGCAGATACGCAGTATTTT. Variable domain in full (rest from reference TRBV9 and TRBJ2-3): DSGVTQTPKHLITATGQRVTLRCSPRSGDLSVYWYQQSLDQGLQFLIQYYNGEERAKGNILERFSAQQFPDLHSELNLSSLELGDSALYFCASSVTDRISGGPGADTQYFGPGTRLTVL.

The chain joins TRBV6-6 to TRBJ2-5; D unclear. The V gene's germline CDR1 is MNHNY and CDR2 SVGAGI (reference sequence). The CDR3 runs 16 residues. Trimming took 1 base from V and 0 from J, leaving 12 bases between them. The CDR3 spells CASSYYTTLNQETQYF. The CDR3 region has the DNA TGTGCCAGCAGTTACTATACCACTCTGAACCAAGAGACCCAGTACTTC.

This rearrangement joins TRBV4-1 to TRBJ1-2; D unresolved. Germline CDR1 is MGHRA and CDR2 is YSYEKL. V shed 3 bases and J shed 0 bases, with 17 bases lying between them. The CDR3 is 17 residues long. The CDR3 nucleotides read TGCGCCAGCAGCCACGATATCCATGGGGATACTAACTATGGCTACACCTTC. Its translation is CASSHDIHGDTNYGYTF.

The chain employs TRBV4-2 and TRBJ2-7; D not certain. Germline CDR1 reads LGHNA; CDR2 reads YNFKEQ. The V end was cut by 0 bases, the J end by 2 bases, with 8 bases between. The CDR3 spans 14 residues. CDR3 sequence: CASSQEWGPYEQYF. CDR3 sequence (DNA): TGTGCCAGCAGCCAAGAATGGGGTCCCTACGAGCAGTACTTC.

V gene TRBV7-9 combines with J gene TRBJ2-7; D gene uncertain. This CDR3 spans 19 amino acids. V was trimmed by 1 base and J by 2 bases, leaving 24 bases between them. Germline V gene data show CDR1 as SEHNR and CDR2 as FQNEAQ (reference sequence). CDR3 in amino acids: CASSLGYRVLETVTYEQYF. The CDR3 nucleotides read TGTGCCAGCAGCTTAGGTTACAGAGTGCTAGAGACCGTAACCTACGAGCAGTACTTC.

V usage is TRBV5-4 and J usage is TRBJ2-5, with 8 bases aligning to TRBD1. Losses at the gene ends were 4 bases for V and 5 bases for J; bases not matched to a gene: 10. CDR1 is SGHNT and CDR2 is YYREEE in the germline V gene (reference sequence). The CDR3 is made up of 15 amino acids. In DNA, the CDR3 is TGTGCCAGCAGCGCCCGAGGCAGGGGGCAGGAGACCCAGTACTTC. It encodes CASSARGRGQETQYF.

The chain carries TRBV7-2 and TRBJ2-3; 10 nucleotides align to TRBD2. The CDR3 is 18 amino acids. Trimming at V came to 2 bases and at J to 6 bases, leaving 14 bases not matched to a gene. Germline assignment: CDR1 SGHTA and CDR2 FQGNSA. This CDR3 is CASSLYGFRAGGADTQYF. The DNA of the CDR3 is TGTGCCAGCAGCTTATACGGCTTCCGAGCGGGGGGGGCCGATACGCAGTATTTT.

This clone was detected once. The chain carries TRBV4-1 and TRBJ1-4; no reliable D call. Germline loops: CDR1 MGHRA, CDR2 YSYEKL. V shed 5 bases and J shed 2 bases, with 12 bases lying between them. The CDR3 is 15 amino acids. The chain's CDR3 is CASSKGAMTNEKLFF. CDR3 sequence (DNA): TGCGCCAGCAGCAAGGGTGCAATGACTAATGAAAAACTGTTTTTT.

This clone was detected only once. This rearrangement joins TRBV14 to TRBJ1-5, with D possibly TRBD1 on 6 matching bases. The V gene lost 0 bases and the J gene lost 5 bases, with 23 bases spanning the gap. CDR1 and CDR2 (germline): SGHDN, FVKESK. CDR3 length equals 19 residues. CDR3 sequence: CASSQDSWKQGGMDQPQHF. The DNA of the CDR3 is TGTGCCAGCAGCCAAGATAGTTGGAAACAGGGCGGGATGGATCAGCCCCAGCATTTT.

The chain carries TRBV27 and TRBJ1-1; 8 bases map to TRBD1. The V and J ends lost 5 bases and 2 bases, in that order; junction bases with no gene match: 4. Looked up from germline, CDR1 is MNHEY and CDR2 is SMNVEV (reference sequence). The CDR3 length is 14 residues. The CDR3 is CASSRQGINTEAFF. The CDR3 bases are TGTGCCAGCAGTCGACAGGGGATTAACACTGAAGCTTTCTTT.

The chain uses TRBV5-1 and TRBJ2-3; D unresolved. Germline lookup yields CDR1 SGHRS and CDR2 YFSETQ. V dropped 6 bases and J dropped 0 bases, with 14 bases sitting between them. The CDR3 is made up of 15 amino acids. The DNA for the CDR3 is TGCGCCAGCACCGTCGGGTCCTTTAGCACAGATACGCAGTATTTT. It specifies CASTVGSFSTDTQYF.

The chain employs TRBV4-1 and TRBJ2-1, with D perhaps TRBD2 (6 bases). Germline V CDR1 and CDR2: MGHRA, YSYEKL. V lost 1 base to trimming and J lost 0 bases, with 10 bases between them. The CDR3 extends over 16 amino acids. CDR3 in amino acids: CASSQVAGSSYNEQFF. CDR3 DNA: TGCGCCAGCAGCCAAGTAGCCGGGAGCTCCTACAATGAGCAGTTCTTC.

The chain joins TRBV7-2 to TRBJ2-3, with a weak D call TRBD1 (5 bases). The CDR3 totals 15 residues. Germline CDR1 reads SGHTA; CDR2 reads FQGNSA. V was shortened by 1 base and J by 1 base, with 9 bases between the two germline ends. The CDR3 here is CASSLEGVGTDTQYF. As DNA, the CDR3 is TGTGCCAGCAGCTTAGAAGGGGTTGGCACAGATACGCAGTATTTT.

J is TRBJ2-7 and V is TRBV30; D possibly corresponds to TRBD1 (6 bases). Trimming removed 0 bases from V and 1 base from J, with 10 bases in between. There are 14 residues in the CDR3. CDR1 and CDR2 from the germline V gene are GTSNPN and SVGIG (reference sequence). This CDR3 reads CAWSVQGPSYEQYF. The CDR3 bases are TGTGCCTGGAGTGTACAGGGACCATCCTACGAGCAGTACTTC.

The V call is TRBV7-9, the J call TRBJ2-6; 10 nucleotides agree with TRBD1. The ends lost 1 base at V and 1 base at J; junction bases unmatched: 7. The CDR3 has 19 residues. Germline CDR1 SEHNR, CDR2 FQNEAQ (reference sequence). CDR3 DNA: TGTGCCAGCAGCTTAGGGTCGACAGGGGGCGCATCTGGGGCCAACGTCCTGACTTTC. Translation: CASSLGSTGGASGANVLTF.

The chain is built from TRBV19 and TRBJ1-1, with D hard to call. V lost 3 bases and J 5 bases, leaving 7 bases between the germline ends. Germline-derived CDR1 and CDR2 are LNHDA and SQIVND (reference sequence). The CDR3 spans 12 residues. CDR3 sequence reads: CASSIGLTEAFF. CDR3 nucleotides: TGTGCCAGTAGTATTGGGCTAACTGAAGCTTTCTTT.